One sample yielded the 19 T cell receptor beta chains listed below, sequenced in a study of T cell changes during pregnancy in multiple sclerosis. Some clones are missing from TCRdb's copy, which holds only in-frame ones; the method was immunoSEQ multiplex PCR. The data show about 43,000 clones, almost 90% seen once. Source: peripheral blood, taken in the second trimester of pregnancy. The receptors here all came from a female donor in good health, enrolled as a control in a pregnancy study.

This chain uses TRBV2 with TRBJ1-2, with no clear D. This CDR3 is 13 amino acids long. CDR1 SNHLY and CDR2 FYNNEI come from the germline V gene. Between the trimmed V and J ends, which lost 7 bases and 3 bases, there was a span of 12 bases. The DNA for the CDR3 is TGTGCCAGCACCCGACCCGGAGACTATGGCTACACCTTC. As protein: CASTRPGDYGYTF.

The CDR3, as DNA: TGTGCCAGCAATCCCTCAGGGGTTAGCAATCAGCCCCAGCATTTT. Amino acids: CASNPSGVSNQPQHF. The rearrangement links TRBV6-1 to TRBJ1-5, with a weak D call TRBD1 (6 bases). This CDR3 contains 15 residues. Trimming pared 7 bases from V and 0 bases from J, leaving 13 bases between. Germline V gene sequence: CDR1 MNHNS, CDR2 SASEGT.

The V gene is TRBV18, the J gene TRBJ1-5, with TRBD1 identical over 8 bases. The germline gives CDR1 KGHSH, CDR2 LQKENI. This CDR3 region has 17 residues. Trimming at V came to 5 bases and at J to 2 bases, leaving 11 bases not matched to a gene. This CDR3 is CASSSDRGMVGNQPQHF. DNA of the CDR3: TGTGCCAGCTCATCCGACAGGGGAATGGTCGGCAATCAGCCCCAGCATTTT.

For the CDR3, the DNA is TGTGCCAGCAGCATTGGGACAGGAAACACCATATATTTT. As protein: CASSIGTGNTIYF. The rearrangement uses TRBV13 and TRBJ1-3; perhaps TRBD1 as D (6 bases). Germline V gene lookup returns CDR1 PRHDT and CDR2 FYEKMQ (reference sequence). The length of the CDR3 is 13 residues. V was pared by 5 bases and J by 4 bases, with 9 bases between.

This rearrangement joins TRBV27 to TRBJ2-5, with D hard to call. The CDR3 totals 13 residues. Looked up from germline, CDR1 is MNHEY and CDR2 is SMNVEV (reference sequence). V lost 5 bases, J lost 0 bases, and 7 bases lay in between. CDR3 residues: CASSRVNQETQYF. As DNA, the CDR3 is TGTGCCAGCAGTCGAGTAAACCAAGAGACCCAGTACTTC.

The chain is built from TRBV10-1 and TRBJ2-3; 9 bases are shared with TRBD2. The CDR3 is 18 amino acids. Looked up from germline, CDR1 is WNHNN and CDR2 is SYGVQD (reference sequence). V shed 3 bases and J 2 bases; nucleotides not matched to a gene: 12. The CDR3 DNA reads as TGCGCCAGCAGTGAAGGACTATCTAGCGGGGAAAACACAGATACGCAGTATTTT. Protein: CASSEGLSSGENTDTQYF.

The chain couples TRBV30 to TRBJ2-7, with 8 bases that match TRBD1. The CDR3 is made up of 13 amino acids. Germline V lookup: CDR1 GTSNPN, CDR2 SVGIG (reference sequence). The trim removed 0 bases at V and 3 bases at J, leaving 1 base unmatched. The CDR3: CAWSVGQGYEQYF. DNA of the CDR3: TGTGCCTGGAGTGTCGGACAGGGCTACGAGCAGTACTTC.

The chain joins TRBV30 to TRBJ1-1; 9 nucleotides match TRBD1. V was pared by 7 bases and J by 11 bases, with 5 bases of the junction left unmatched. From germline, CDR1 is GTSNPN and CDR2 SVGIG (reference sequence). CDR3 size: 10 residues. This chain's CDR3 is CAFKQGAAFF. CDR3 in DNA: TGTGCCTTCAAACAGGGGGCGGCTTTCTTT.

This chain uses TRBV7-9 with TRBJ1-2; no clear D. Germline V gives CDR1 SEHNR, CDR2 FQNEAQ (reference sequence). This CDR3 contains 15 residues. Trimming pared 5 bases from V and 4 bases from J, leaving 17 bases between. The CDR3 nucleotides read TGTGCCAGCAGCAAACCTGGAGGGCGGACCTATGGCTACACCTTC. It encodes CASSKPGGRTYGYTF.

The chain carries TRBV5-1 and TRBJ2-1; possibly TRBD1 for D (5 bases). Germline V gene lookup returns CDR1 SGHRS and CDR2 YFSETQ. Trimming pared 5 bases from V and 4 bases from J, leaving 16 bases between. The CDR3 is 15 residues long. The CDR3 DNA sequence: TGCGCCAGCAGGAAAGGGGCGATTATTTACAATGAGCAGTTCTTC. Its protein is CASRKGAIIYNEQFF.

This sequence joins TRBV23-1 and TRBJ1-1; D ambiguous. TRBV23-1 is flagged as an ORF with uncertain function. There are 16 residues in the CDR3. Deletions cut 0 bases from V and 6 bases from J, with 17 bases between. The CDR3 sequence: CASSQSGGRRNPEAFF. The CDR3 DNA reads as TGCGCCAGCAGTCAATCGGGCGGGCGGCGGAATCCTGAAGCTTTCTTT.

This clone was observed a few times. The chain is built from TRBV14 and TRBJ1-1, with 7 positions matching TRBD1. This CDR3 is built from 13 residues. The germline CDR1 and CDR2 sequences are SGHDN and FVKESK. V lost 11 bases and J lost 2; bases outside the gene matches: 8. The CDR3 DNA is TGTGCCTCAGGGACAGACCTAAACACTGAAGCTTTCTTT. This codes for CASGTDLNTEAFF. Full variable domain (missing parts from reference TRBV14 and TRBJ1-1): EAGVTQFPSHSVIEKGQTVTLRCDPISGHDNLYWYRRVMGKEIKFLLHFVKESKQDESGMPNNRFLAERTGGTYSTLKVQPAELEDSGVYFCASGTDLNTEAFFGQGTRLTVV.

The chain uses TRBV6-5 and TRBJ2-7; 7 nucleotides align to TRBD1. Germline CDR1 is MNHEY and CDR2 is SVGAGI. J gave up 5 bases and V 9 bases, and 16 bases lay outside the gene matches. This CDR3 is built from 15 residues. CDR3 DNA: TGTGCCAGTTCCCCGCAGACAGGGAGTAGCGACGAGCAGTACTTC. Translation gives CASSPQTGSSDEQYF.

The chain carries TRBV29-1 and TRBJ1-1; 7 bases are shared with TRBD1. The CDR3 has 13 residues. The V gene end was trimmed by 7 bases and the J gene end by 4 bases; junction bases not matched to a gene: 9. Germline V gene sequence: CDR1 SQVTM, CDR2 ANQGSEA. The CDR3 nucleotides read TGCAGCGCTTCGGACAGGATCGGCACTGAAGCTTTCTTT. Amino acids: CSASDRIGTEAFF.

This chain connects TRBV7-8 to TRBJ2-1; 9 nucleotides align to TRBD1. The V segment lost 5 bases and the J segment 4 bases; nucleotides outside the gene matches: 0. This CDR3 is 13 amino acids long. The germline gives CDR1 SGHVS, CDR2 FQNEAQ. The CDR3 spells CASSGTGYNEQFF. CDR3 bases: TGTGCCAGCAGCGGGACAGGGTACAATGAGCAGTTCTTC. Filled out from reference TRBV7-8 and TRBJ2-1, the complete variable domain reads GAGVSQSPRYKVAKRGQDVALRCDPISGHVSLFWYQQALGQGPEFLTYFQNEAQLDKSGLPSDRFFAERPEGSVSTLKIQRTQQEDSAVYLCASSGTGYNEQFFGPGTRLTVL.

The CDR3 nucleotides are TGCGCCAGCAGCTCGGGACAGGGGGCTGTATATGGCTACACCTTC. Its protein product is CASSSGQGAVYGYTF. The rearrangement links TRBV5-1 to TRBJ1-2, with 12 positions matching TRBD1. The CDR3 is made up of 15 amino acids. CDR1 and CDR2 from the germline V gene are SGHRS and YFSETQ. V was clipped by 3 bases and J by 5 bases; unmatched bases: 5.

CDR3: CASSPEGQSSNQPQHF. The CDR3 DNA reads TGTGCCAGCTCCCCAGAGGGACAGTCTAGCAATCAGCCCCAGCATTTT. The chain has TRBV18 and TRBJ1-5; the match to TRBD1 covers 7 bases. This CDR3 contains 16 residues. Per the germline V gene, CDR1 is KGHSH and CDR2 is LQKENI. The V gene end was trimmed by 6 bases and the J gene end by 0 bases; junction bases not matched to a gene: 8.

The rearrangement uses TRBV5-1 and TRBJ1-1; 7 positions match TRBD1. The V and J ends lost 4 bases and 7 bases, in that order; junction bases with no gene match: 10. Germline V gene sequence: CDR1 SGHRS, CDR2 YFSETQ. The CDR3 sequence is 14 residues long. This CDR3 is CASSPADRSHEAFF. CDR3 DNA: TGCGCCAGCAGCCCCGCGGACAGGTCCCATGAAGCTTTCTTT.

The chain has TRBV11-2 and TRBJ2-7, with D perhaps matching TRBD1 (6 bases). The length of the CDR3 is 14 residues. Deletions cut 4 bases from V and 3 bases from J, with 13 bases between. Germline-derived CDR1 and CDR2 are SGHAT and FQNNGV. DNA of the CDR3: TGTGCCAGCAGCTCGCGGACAGAGAGCTACGAGCAGTACTTC. Amino acids: CASSSRTESYEQYF.